The 10 T cell receptor beta chains given below trace back to one sample, sequenced in a study of T cell clones after liver transplantation. The method was immunoSEQ multiplex PCR; TCRdb's version includes in-frame clones alone and lacks a portion of them. The sample records roughly 51,000 clones, about 69% being singletons. The material was CD4+ T cells from blood, obtained less than 70 months after liver transplant. The source of these receptors is a human patient who received a liver transplant. Part of the T cell pool may stem from the graft donor.

CDR3 sequence reads: CASSQLAPIPSSYEQYF. The DNA of the CDR3 is TGCGCCAGCAGCCAACTGGCCCCCATCCCGAGCTCCTACGAGCAGTACTTC. The chain has TRBV4-1 and TRBJ2-7; D call uncertain. From germline, CDR1 is MGHRA and CDR2 YSYEKL. The CDR3 loop spans 17 amino acids. V shed 2 bases and J shed 0 bases, with 17 bases lying between them.

V gene TRBV15 combines with J gene TRBJ1-6; 9 bases line up with TRBD1. V trimming: 1 base; J trimming: 7 bases; junction bases outside the gene matches: 2. The CDR3 is made up of 15 amino acids. The germline CDR1 and CDR2 sequences are LNHNV and YYDKDF (reference sequence). Here the CDR3 reads CATSRAGTGNSPLHF. Written as DNA, the CDR3 is TGTGCCACCAGCAGAGCCGGGACAGGGAATTCACCCCTCCACTTT.

V is TRBV5-4 and J is TRBJ2-4; D gene ambiguous. The length of the CDR3 is 15 residues. Germline V gene lookup returns CDR1 SGHNT and CDR2 YYREEE (reference sequence). Trimming cost V 4 bases and J 0 bases, with 11 bases left between them. This chain's CDR3 is CASSGADLAKNIQYF. The CDR3 DNA reads TGTGCCAGCAGCGGAGCAGATCTAGCCAAAAACATTCAGTACTTC.

A single count supports this clone. The chain recombines TRBV2 with TRBJ1-4; 9 positions match TRBD1. The J segment lost 7 bases and the V segment lost 7 bases, leaving 7 bases of the junction unmatched. Germline CDR1 reads SNHLY; CDR2 reads FYNNEI. The CDR3 has 14 residues. The CDR3 region is CASTTTGGREKLFF. The CDR3 DNA reads as TGTGCCAGCACGACTACAGGGGGCCGTGAAAAACTGTTTTTT.

The rearrangement joins TRBV28 to TRBJ1-2; D remains ambiguous. This CDR3 contains 13 residues. With 5 bases removed from V and 4 bases from J, the gap between germline ends came to 11 bases. The germline V gene has CDR1 MDHEN and CDR2 SYDVKM. The DNA for the CDR3 is TGTGCCAGCAGTCCCGAGGAGGGCTATGGCTACACCTTC. Its protein product is CASSPEEGYGYTF.

This chain connects TRBV10-1 to TRBJ2-3; D unclear. The CDR3 is 17 amino acids. Germline V gene data show CDR1 as WNHNN and CDR2 as SYGVQD (reference sequence). The V and J ends lost 0 bases and 2 bases respectively, with 15 bases between them. The CDR3 region is CASSESVTGSNTDTQYF. For the CDR3, the DNA is TGCGCCAGCAGTGAGTCAGTAACGGGTTCAAACACAGATACGCAGTATTTT.

This clone was found a few times. CDR3 sequence: CASSPLGANTEAFF. In DNA form, the CDR3 reads TGTGCCAGCTCACCCCTCGGTGCGAACACTGAAGCTTTCTTT. The gene calls are TRBV18 and TRBJ1-1; D is ambiguous. V was shortened by 3 bases and J by 1 base, with 9 bases between the two germline ends. The CDR3 consists of 14 residues. Germline V gives CDR1 KGHSH, CDR2 LQKENI.

J is TRBJ1-2 and V is TRBV19; D is unresolved. Looked up from germline, CDR1 is LNHDA and CDR2 is SQIVND (reference sequence). V was pared by 3 bases and J by 4 bases, with 15 bases between. The CDR3 spans 15 residues. The CDR3 sequence: CASSIKPEGGYGYTF. The CDR3 nucleotides are TGTGCCAGTAGTATTAAGCCAGAAGGCGGCTATGGCTACACCTTC.

This clone was seen only a few times. The J gene is TRBJ2-5, the V gene TRBV7-6; no definite D call. V was shortened by 6 bases and J by 2 bases, with 13 bases between the two germline ends. The CDR3 is made up of 14 amino acids. Germline V gives CDR1 SGHVS, CDR2 FNYEAQ. The CDR3 is CASRHHVEQETQYF. The CDR3 nucleotides read TGTGCCAGCAGACACCACGTGGAGCAAGAGACCCAGTACTTC.

The chain joins TRBV7-8 to TRBJ2-7; weak D call: TRBD1 (5 bases). The CDR3 consists of 16 residues. The V end lost 2 bases, the J end lost 5 bases, and 19 bases lay between the germline ends. CDR1 is SGHVS, CDR2 FQNEAQ, per germline. The CDR3 nucleotides are TGTGCCAGCAGCTTATCTAGGGCCAGGGCGGCTCACGAGCAGTACTTC. Residues: CASSLSRARAAHEQYF.